The clone carrying this T cell receptor (beta chain) is medium-sized. Its specificity is not known. This sample stems from a study of vaccination and CD4 T cells after COVID-19. Overall study: Convalescent individuals numbered four females and six males, two being Hispanic. The post-COVID sampling time was a median around 91 days after diagnosis, ranging from 35 to 161. The authors exposed cells to overlapping spike peptides derived from SARS-CoV-2, HCoV-NL63, HCoV-OC43 and HCoV-229E.

Treatment described: roughly 10-day PBMC culture with coronavirus spike peptide pools or control peptides (ViraFEST assay). V dropped 1 base and J dropped 8 bases, with 9 bases sitting between them. The CDR3 sequence is 14 residues long. CDR1 and CDR2 (germline): ENHRY, SYGVKD. Researchers used the Oncomine TCR Beta short-read assay to sequence DNA from cultured CD4+ T cells. The genomic DNA was obtained from cultured CD4+ T cells by extraction with the QIAamp micro DNA kit. From the PCR reads, TCRdb called clonotypes with MiXCR, one entry per CDR3 protein. The sample shows more than 11,000 distinct CDR3 sequences, less than 35% of them seen only once.

Source: CD4+ T cells from blood, cultured in vitro, taken before SARS-CoV-2 vaccination. V usage is TRBV10-3 and J usage is TRBJ1-6, with D possibly matching TRBD1 (6 bases). This TCR derives from a human donor who received a COVID-19 vaccine. The CDR3 coding sequence is TGTGCCATCAGTGAGTGGGGGGCGGATTCACCCCTCCACTTT. It is translated as CAISEWGADSPLHF.